This TCR beta chain comes out of a study of T cell repertoires in cytomegalovirus infection. Study details: CMV epitopes that were recently identified and HLA-C-restricted were used alongside well-studied HLA-B-restricted ones. A matching HLA type, together with CMV infection, was signaled by public TCR beta signatures. Study-level findings and limits: HLA-C-restricted CMV-specific TCR beta clonotypes prevailed in the ex vivo response. Public TCR beta family frequency separated CMV-and-HLA carriers, including in an independent cohort.

A remark on this clonotype: The antigen is undetermined.

MiXCR was run by TCRdb on the reads, yielding one entry per CDR3 protein. The sample holds 830,000 or so distinct CDR3 sequences, about 33% seen once. V shed 8 bases and J shed 4 bases, with 17 bases lying between them. Per the germline V gene, CDR1 is MNHEY and CDR2 is SVGEGT. The CDR3 covers 14 residues. The TCR originated in a human donor in good health (CMV status not recorded). Some clones in this sample may be carry-over from other donors' samples. The specimen was cultured CD8+ T cells from PBMCs, collected from culture after CMV antigen stimulation. V usage is TRBV6-2 or TRBV6-3 and J usage is TRBJ1-1; a possible D gene is TRBD1 (6 bases). The CDR3 protein is CASVLGAGGTEAFF. In nucleotides, the CDR3 is TGTGCCAGCGTCTTGGGGGCTGGTGGCACTGAAGCTTTCTTT.